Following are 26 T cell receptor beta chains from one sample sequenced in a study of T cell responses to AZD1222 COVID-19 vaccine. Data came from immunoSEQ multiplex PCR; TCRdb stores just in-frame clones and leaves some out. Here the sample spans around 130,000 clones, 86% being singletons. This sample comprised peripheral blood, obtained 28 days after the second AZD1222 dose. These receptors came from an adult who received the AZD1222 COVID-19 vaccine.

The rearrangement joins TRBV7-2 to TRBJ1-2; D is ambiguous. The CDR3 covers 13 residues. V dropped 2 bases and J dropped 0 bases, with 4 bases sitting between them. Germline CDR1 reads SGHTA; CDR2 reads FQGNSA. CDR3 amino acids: CASSLQANYGYTF. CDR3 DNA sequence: TGTGCCAGCAGCTTACAGGCTAACTATGGCTACACCTTC.

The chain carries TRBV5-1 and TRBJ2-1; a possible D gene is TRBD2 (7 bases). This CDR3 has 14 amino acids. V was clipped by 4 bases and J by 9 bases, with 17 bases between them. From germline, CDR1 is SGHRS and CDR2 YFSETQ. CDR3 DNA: TGCGCCAGCAGCCCAGTGGGGGGGGCACCTGAGCAGTTCTTC. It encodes CASSPVGGAPEQFF.

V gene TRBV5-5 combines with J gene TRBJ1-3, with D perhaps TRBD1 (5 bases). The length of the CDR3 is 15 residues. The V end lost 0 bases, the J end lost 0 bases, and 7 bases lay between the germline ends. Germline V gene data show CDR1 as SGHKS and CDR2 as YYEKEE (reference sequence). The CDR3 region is CASSLVGTSGNTIYF. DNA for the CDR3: TGTGCCAGCAGCTTGGTAGGGACCTCTGGAAACACCATATATTTT. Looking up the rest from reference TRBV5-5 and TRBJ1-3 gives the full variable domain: DAGVTQSPTHLIKTRGQQVTLRCSPISGHKSVSWYQQVLGQGPQFIFQYYEKEERGRGNFPDRFSARQFPNYSSELNVNALLLGDSALYLCASSLVGTSGNTIYFGEGSWLTVV.

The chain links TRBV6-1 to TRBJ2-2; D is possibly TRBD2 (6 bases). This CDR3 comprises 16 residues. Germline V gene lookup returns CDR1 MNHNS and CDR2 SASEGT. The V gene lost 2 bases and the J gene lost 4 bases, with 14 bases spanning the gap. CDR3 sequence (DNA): TGTGCCAGCAGTGAACCCAGGAGGGGACGCACCGGGGAGCTGTTTTTT. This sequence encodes CASSEPRRGRTGELFF.

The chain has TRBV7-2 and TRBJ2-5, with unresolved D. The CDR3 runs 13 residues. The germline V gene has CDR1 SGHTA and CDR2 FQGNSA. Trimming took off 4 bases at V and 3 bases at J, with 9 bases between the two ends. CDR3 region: CASSSGPKETQYF. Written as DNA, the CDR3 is TGTGCCAGCAGCTCCGGGCCCAAAGAGACCCAGTACTTC.

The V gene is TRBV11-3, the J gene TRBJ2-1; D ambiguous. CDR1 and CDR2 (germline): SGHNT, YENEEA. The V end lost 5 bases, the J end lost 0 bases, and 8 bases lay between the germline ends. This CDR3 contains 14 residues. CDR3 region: CASSVGSSYNEQFF. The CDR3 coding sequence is TGTGCCAGCAGCGTAGGCAGCTCCTACAATGAGCAGTTCTTC.

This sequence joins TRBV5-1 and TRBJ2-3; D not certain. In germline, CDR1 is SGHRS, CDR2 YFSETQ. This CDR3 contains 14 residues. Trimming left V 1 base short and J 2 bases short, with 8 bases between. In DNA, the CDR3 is TGCGCCAGCAGCTTGACAATCTCCACAGATACGCAGTATTTT. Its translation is CASSLTISTDTQYF.

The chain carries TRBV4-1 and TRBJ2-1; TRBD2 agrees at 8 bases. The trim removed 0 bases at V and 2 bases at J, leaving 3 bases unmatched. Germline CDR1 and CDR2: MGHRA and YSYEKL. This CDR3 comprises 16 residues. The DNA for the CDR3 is TGCGCCAGCAGCCAAGAAGGTAGCGGGGCCTACAATGAGCAGTTCTTC. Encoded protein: CASSQEGSGAYNEQFF.

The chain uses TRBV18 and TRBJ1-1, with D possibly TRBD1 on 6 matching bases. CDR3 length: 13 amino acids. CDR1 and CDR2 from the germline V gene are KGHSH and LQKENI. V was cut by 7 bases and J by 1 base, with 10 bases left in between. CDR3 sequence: CASLLDRNTEAFF. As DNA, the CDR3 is TGTGCCAGCTTATTGGACAGGAACACTGAAGCTTTCTTT.

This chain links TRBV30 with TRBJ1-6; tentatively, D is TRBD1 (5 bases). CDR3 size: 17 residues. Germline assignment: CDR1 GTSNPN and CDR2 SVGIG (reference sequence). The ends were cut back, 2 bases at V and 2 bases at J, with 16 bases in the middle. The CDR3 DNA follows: TGTGCCTGGAGTCCACCCCGTCAGGGACCCTATAATTCACCCCTCCACTTT. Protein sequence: CAWSPPRQGPYNSPLHF. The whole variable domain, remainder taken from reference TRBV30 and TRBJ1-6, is SQTIHQWPATLVQPVGSPLSLECTVEGTSNPNLYWYRQAAGRGLQLLFYSVGIGQISSEVPQNLSASRPQDRQFILSSKKLLLSDSGFYLCAWSPPRQGPYNSPLHFGNGTRLTVT.

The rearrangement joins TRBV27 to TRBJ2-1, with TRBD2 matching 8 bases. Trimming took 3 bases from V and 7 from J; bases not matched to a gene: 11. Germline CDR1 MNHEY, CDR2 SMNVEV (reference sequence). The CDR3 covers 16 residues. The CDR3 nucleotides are TGTGCCAGCAGTTTGCCTCGGGGGGGCCTAAGAAATGAGCAGTTCTTC. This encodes CASSLPRGGLRNEQFF.

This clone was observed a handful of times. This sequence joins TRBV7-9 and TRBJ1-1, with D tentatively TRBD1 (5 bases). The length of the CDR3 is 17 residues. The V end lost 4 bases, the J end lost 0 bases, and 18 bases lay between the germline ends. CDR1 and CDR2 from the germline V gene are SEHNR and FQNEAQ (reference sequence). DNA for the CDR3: TGTGCCAGCAGCTGGCCTGGGACGGCTCGGGTGAACACTGAAGCTTTCTTT. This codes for CASSWPGTARVNTEAFF.

The CDR3 DNA follows: TGTGCCAGCAGGGCTGATGACGGAAGGGTCTATAATTCACCCCTCCACTTT. Its protein product is CASRADDGRVYNSPLHF. The chain couples TRBV27 to TRBJ1-6; D call uncertain. Trimming took 6 bases from V and 3 from J, leaving 18 bases between them. Germline-derived CDR1 and CDR2 are MNHEY and SMNVEV (reference sequence). CDR3 size: 17 residues.

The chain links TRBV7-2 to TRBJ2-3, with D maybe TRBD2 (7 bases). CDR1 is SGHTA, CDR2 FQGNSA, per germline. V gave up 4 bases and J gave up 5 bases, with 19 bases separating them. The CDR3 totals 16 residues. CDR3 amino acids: CASSSLGGANRDTQYF. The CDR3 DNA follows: TGTGCCAGCAGCTCATTGGGGGGGGCGAACCGAGATACGCAGTATTTT.

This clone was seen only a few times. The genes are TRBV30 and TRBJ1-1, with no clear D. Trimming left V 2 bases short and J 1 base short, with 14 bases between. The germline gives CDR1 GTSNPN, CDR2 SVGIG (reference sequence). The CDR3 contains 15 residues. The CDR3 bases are TGTGCCTGGAGTAAGTGGACGAGGAAGAACACTGAAGCTTTCTTT. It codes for CAWSKWTRKNTEAFF.

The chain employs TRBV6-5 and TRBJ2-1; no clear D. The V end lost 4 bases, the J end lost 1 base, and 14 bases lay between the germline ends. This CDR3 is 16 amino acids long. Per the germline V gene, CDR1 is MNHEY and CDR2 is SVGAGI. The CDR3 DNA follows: TGTGCCAGCAGTTCTTCTCCTGGAAGTTCCTACAATGAGCAGTTCTTC. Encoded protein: CASSSSPGSSYNEQFF.

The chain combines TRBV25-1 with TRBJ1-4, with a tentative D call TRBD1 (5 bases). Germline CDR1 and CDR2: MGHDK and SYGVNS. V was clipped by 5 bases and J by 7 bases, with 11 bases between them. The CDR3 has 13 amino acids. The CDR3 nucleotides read TGTGCCAGCAGTATTCCTGGGGGTGAAAAACTGTTTTTT. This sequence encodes CASSIPGGEKLFF.

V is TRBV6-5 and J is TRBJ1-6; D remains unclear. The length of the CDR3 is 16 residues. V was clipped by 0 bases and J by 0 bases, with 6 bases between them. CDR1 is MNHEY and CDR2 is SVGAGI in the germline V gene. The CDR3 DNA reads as TGTGCCAGCAGTTACTCGGAAAGCTCCTATAATTCACCCCTCCACTTT. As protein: CASSYSESSYNSPLHF.

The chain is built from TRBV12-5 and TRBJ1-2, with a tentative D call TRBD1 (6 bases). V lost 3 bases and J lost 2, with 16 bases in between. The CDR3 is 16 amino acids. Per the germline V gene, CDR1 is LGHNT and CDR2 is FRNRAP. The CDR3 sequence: CASGFSRAGANYGYTF. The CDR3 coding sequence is TGTGCTAGTGGTTTTTCCCGAGCAGGGGCGAACTATGGCTACACCTTC.

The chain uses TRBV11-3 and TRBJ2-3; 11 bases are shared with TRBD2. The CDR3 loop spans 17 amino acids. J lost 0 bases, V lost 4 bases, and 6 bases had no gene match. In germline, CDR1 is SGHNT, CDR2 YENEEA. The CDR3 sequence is CASSWDSGGGSTDTQYF. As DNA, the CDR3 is TGTGCCAGCAGCTGGGATAGCGGGGGGGGTAGCACAGATACGCAGTATTTT. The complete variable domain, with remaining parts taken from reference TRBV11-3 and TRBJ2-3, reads EAGVVQSPRYKIIEKKQPVAFWCNPISGHNTLYWYLQNLGQGPELLIRYENEEAVDDSQLPKDRFSAERLKGVDSTLKIQPAELGDSAVYLCASSWDSGGGSTDTQYFGPGTRLTVL.

CDR3 in DNA: TGTGCCAGCAGTAAGGGGACAGGGGGGGGCTATGGCTACACCTTC. Amino acid sequence: CASSKGTGGGYGYTF. The chain uses TRBV6-5 and TRBJ1-2, with 11 bases matching TRBD1. Trimming took 5 bases from V and 4 from J; bases not matched to a gene: 6. From germline, CDR1 is MNHEY and CDR2 SVGAGI. This CDR3 spans 15 amino acids.

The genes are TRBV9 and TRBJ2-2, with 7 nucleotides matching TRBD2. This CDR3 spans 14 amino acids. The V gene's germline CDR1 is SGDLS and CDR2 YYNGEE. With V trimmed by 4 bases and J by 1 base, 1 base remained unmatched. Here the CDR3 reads CASSTGGNTGELFF. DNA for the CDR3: TGTGCCAGCAGCACGGGGGGGAACACCGGGGAGCTGTTTTTT.

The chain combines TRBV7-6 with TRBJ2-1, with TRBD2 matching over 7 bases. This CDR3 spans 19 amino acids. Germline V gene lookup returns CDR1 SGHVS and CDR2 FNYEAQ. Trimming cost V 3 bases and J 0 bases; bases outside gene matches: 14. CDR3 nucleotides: TGTGCCAGCAGCTTCCCCCGAACCGGGGACTATAGCTCCTACAATGAGCAGTTCTTC. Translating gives CASSFPRTGDYSSYNEQFF. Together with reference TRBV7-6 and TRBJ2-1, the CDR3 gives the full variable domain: GAGVSQSPRYKVTKRGQDVALRCDPISGHVSLYWYRQALGQGPEFLTYFNYEAQQDKSGLPNDRFSAERPEGSISTLTIQRTEQRDSAMYRCASSFPRTGDYSSYNEQFFGPGTRLTVL.

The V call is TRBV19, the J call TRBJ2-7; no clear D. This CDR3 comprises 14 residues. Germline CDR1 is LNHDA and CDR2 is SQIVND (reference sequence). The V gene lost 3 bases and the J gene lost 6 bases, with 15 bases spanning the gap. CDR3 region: CASSIGRSGREQYF. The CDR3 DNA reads TGTGCCAGTAGTATCGGAAGGTCTGGACGCGAGCAGTACTTC. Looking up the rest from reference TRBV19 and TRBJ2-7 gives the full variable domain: DGGITQSPKYLFRKEGQNVTLSCEQNLNHDAMYWYRQDPGQGLRLIYYSQIVNDFQKGDIAEGYSVSREKKESFPLTVTSAQKNPTAFYLCASSIGRSGREQYFGPGTRLTVT.

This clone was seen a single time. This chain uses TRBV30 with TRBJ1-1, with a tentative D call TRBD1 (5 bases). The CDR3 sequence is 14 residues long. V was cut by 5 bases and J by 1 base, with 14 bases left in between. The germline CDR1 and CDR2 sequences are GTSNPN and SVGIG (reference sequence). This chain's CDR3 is CAWARGTGNTEAFF. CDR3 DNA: TGTGCCTGGGCTCGTGGTACAGGGAACACTGAAGCTTTCTTT.

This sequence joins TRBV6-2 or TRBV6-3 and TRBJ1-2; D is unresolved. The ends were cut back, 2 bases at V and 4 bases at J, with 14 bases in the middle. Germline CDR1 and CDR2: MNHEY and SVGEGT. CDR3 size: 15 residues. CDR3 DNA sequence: TGTGCCAGCAGTTACCTTGGCAGGCCAGGCTATGGCTACACCTTC. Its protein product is CASSYLGRPGYGYTF.